This T cell receptor (beta chain) appears in the sequencing data of a study of shared clonotypes between healthy human individuals. Genomic DNA (from each subset) was split evenly across several immunoSEQ plates. TCRdb keeps only in-frame clones here, not all; method: immunoSEQ multiplex PCR. The sample has about 2 million clones, 85% to 95% seen once. The CDR3 is 14 amino acids. Germline CDR1 is MNHEY and CDR2 is SVGAGI. Trimming pared 5 bases from V and 4 bases from J, leaving 12 bases between. Material: naive CD4+ T cells sorted from blood. Noted subset: CD45RA+ positively selected. This TCR was recovered from a young man in good health. The chain joins TRBV6-5 to TRBJ1-5; perhaps TRBD1 as D (6 bases). The CDR3 nucleotides are TGTGCCAGCAGTCCTCTACAGGGTAATCAGCCCCAGCATTTT. It yields the protein CASSPLQGNQPQHF.